The 27 T cell receptor beta chains in this list originate from one sample, sequenced in a study of Graves' ophthalmopathy and Graves' hyperthyroidism. The sequenced template was RNA, covering the TCR beta CDR3 region. Scientists carried out first-round RT-PCR using HTBI primers and then a second-round multiplex PCR. TCRdb re-analysed the multiplex PCR reads in MiXCR, keeping a single row per CDR3 protein. The data contain about 200,000 distinct CDR3 sequences, 25% to 35% of them singletons. The sample comprised peripheral blood. These receptors were collected from a man aged 50 or older with Graves' ophthalmopathy.

The V gene is TRBV5-1, the J gene TRBJ2-5; D call uncertain. CDR3 length: 13 amino acids. V shed 3 bases and J shed 2 bases, with 8 bases lying between them. The germline V gene encodes CDR1 SGHRS and CDR2 YFSETQ. The chain's CDR3 is CASSSDHQETQYF. The CDR3 region has the DNA TGCGCCAGCAGCTCGGATCATCAAGAGACCCAGTACTTC. Filled out from reference TRBV5-1 and TRBJ2-5, the complete variable domain reads KAGVTQTPRYLIKTRGQQVTLSCSPISGHRSVSWYQQTPGQGLQFLFEYFSETQRNKGNFPGRFSGRQFSNSRSEMNVSTLELGDSALYLCASSSDHQETQYFGPGTRLLVL.

This clonotype was picked up many times. The rearrangement uses TRBV5-1 and TRBJ2-2; D is perhaps TRBD1 (6 bases). V lost 6 bases, J lost 3 bases, and 18 bases lay in between. CDR1 SGHRS and CDR2 YFSETQ come from the germline V gene. The CDR3 spans 16 residues. CDR3 in amino acids: CASTPNGQGYTGELFF. CDR3 nucleotides: TGCGCCAGCACCCCAAACGGGCAGGGGTACACCGGGGAGCTGTTTTTT.

This clonotype occurred a few times. V gene TRBV6-5 combines with J gene TRBJ1-2; no reliable D call. V was clipped by 4 bases and J by 4 bases, with 13 bases between them. This CDR3 is built from 14 residues. Germline CDR1 MNHEY, CDR2 SVGAGI. The CDR3 sequence: CASSSMATIYGYTF. The CDR3, as DNA: TGTGCCAGCAGTTCTATGGCTACTATCTATGGCTACACCTTC.

This clonotype was recorded at least ten times. The rearrangement uses TRBV11-2 and TRBJ2-4; D not resolved. CDR3 length: 13 amino acids. V shed 1 base and J shed 9 bases, with 10 bases lying between them. Germline CDR1 and CDR2: SGHAT and FQNNGV. CDR3 bases: TGTGCCAGCAGCTTAGGCCCTCCCAGCATTCAGTACTTC. Translated, it gives CASSLGPPSIQYF.

This clonotype occurred many times. The V call is TRBV7-8, the J call TRBJ1-3; D is unresolved. This CDR3 has 12 residues. V was cut by 4 bases and J by 3 bases, with 4 bases left in between. Germline V lookup: CDR1 SGHVS, CDR2 FQNEAQ. CDR3 loop: CASSSRGNTIYF. In DNA, the CDR3 is TGTGCCAGCAGCTCTCGTGGAAACACCATATATTTT.

This clonotype came up many times. It may be a read error: a sequence one base away is much more abundant. This chain joins TRBV12-3 or TRBV12-4 and TRBJ2-7; TRBD2 is a possible D gene (5 bases). The V end lost 8 bases, the J end lost 2 bases, and 13 bases lay between the germline ends. The CDR3 length is 13 residues. This CDR3 reads CASQKRNPYEQYF. In nucleotides, the CDR3 is TGTGCCAGCCAAAAGCGGAATCCCTACGAGCAGTACTTC.

This clonotype has just a few counts. The chain employs TRBV6-2 or TRBV6-3 and TRBJ2-7; maybe TRBD1 (6 bases). CDR1 is MNHEY, CDR2 SVGEGT, per germline. There are 13 residues in the CDR3. Trimming removed 4 bases at V and 5 bases at J, with 12 bases between. CDR3 coding DNA: TGTGCCAGCAGTTCAGATCCAGGGGACGAGCAGTACTTC. Its translation: CASSSDPGDEQYF.

The table lists this clonotype with many counts. This chain connects TRBV30 to TRBJ1-1; weak D call: TRBD1 (5 bases). The CDR3 consists of 15 residues. Germline V gene lookup returns CDR1 GTSNPN and CDR2 SVGIG (reference sequence). Trimming pared 0 bases from V and 2 bases from J, leaving 13 bases between. CDR3 DNA sequence: TGTGCCTGGAGTGTATCCGCGACAGTTAACACTGAAGCTTTCTTT. The encoded protein is CAWSVSATVNTEAFF.

There are a few counts of this clonotype. This chain joins TRBV2 and TRBJ1-1, with 7 positions matching TRBD1. Germline values: CDR1 SNHLY, CDR2 FYNNEI. The CDR3 is 14 amino acids. V lost 6 bases and J lost 1; bases outside the gene matches: 5. The CDR3 sequence is CASREQGWNTEAFF. The CDR3 nucleotides are TGTGCCAGCAGAGAACAGGGGTGGAACACTGAAGCTTTCTTT. Using reference TRBV2 and TRBJ1-1 for the parts outside the CDR3, the full variable domain is EPEVTQTPSHQVTQMGQEVILRCVPISNHLYFYWYRQILGQKVEFLVSFYNNEISEKSEIFDDQFSVERPDGSNFTLKIRSTKLEDSAMYFCASREQGWNTEAFFGQGTRLTVV.

This clonotype was recorded many times. The V gene is TRBV9, the J gene TRBJ2-5; maybe TRBD2 (7 bases). This CDR3 is 14 amino acids long. The V gene lost 3 bases and the J gene lost 4 bases, with 13 bases spanning the gap. Per the germline V gene, CDR1 is SGDLS and CDR2 is YYNGEE. The CDR3, as DNA: TGTGCCAGCAGCGAGGGGGGGAATGCAGAGACCCAGTACTTC. Translating gives CASSEGGNAETQYF.

This clonotype has a count of ten or more. The chain recombines TRBV20-1 with TRBJ1-2; D remains ambiguous. V lost 4 bases and J 4 bases, leaving 7 bases between the germline ends. Germline V gives CDR1 DFQATT, CDR2 SNEGSKA (reference sequence). The CDR3 totals 11 residues. CDR3 protein: CSATGLYGYTF. The CDR3 DNA reads TGCAGTGCTACAGGCCTCTATGGCTACACCTTC.

The chain joins TRBV15 to TRBJ1-5, with TRBD1 matching over 7 bases. The CDR3 is 14 residues long. Germline CDR1 reads LNHNV; CDR2 reads YYDKDF (reference sequence). With V trimmed by 5 bases and J by 2 bases, 3 bases remained unmatched. The CDR3 DNA reads TGTGCCACCAGCCCAGACAGGGGCAATCAGCCCCAGCATTTT. Residues: CATSPDRGNQPQHF.

Many counts were recorded for this clonotype. V and J are TRBV7-8 and TRBJ2-2, with 10 bases fitting TRBD2. The CDR3 spans 18 residues. J lost 4 bases, V lost 1 base, and 9 bases had no gene match. Germline-derived CDR1 and CDR2 are SGHVS and FQNEAQ. The chain's CDR3 is CASSLGSRLAGVTGELFF. In DNA, the CDR3 is TGTGCCAGCAGCTTAGGGTCAAGGCTAGCGGGAGTCACCGGGGAGCTGTTTTTT.

This clonotype was recorded at least ten times. The chain carries TRBV10-3 and TRBJ1-5, with D perhaps matching TRBD1 (6 bases). With 10 bases removed from V and 2 bases from J, the gap between germline ends came to 21 bases. This CDR3 contains 16 residues. In germline, CDR1 is ENHRY, CDR2 SYGVKD. CDR3: CATSGMGASGNQPQHF. CDR3 sequence (DNA): TGTGCCACTTCGGGTATGGGGGCCTCGGGCAATCAGCCCCAGCATTTT.

V usage is TRBV6-1 and J usage is TRBJ2-2; TRBD2 matches 12 bases. Germline CDR1 is MNHNS and CDR2 is SASEGT. The length of the CDR3 is 15 residues. V lost 5 bases, J lost 4 bases, and 2 bases stayed unmatched. CDR3 nucleotide sequence: TGTGCCAGCAGTCGACTAGCGGGAGTCACCGGGGAGCTGTTTTTT. It specifies CASSRLAGVTGELFF.

There are many counts of this clonotype. The chain combines TRBV9 with TRBJ2-7, with a tentative D call TRBD2 (6 bases). The CDR3 is 15 residues long. Per the germline V gene, CDR1 is SGDLS and CDR2 is YYNGEE. V lost 0 bases, J lost 1 base, and 11 bases lay in between. CDR3 nucleotides: TGTGCCAGCAGCGTAGGGGGGGAAAGTTCCTACGAGCAGTACTTC. Protein sequence: CASSVGGESSYEQYF.

This clonotype was picked up many times. The J gene is TRBJ2-5, the V gene TRBV15, with D perhaps TRBD1 or TRBD2 (5 bases each). Germline CDR1 and CDR2: LNHNV and YYDKDF (reference sequence). This CDR3 comprises 13 residues. V was clipped by 9 bases and J by 3 bases, with 14 bases between them. The CDR3 bases are TGTGCCACGCTTACTCGGGACGAAGAGACCCAGTACTTC. Translating gives CATLTRDEETQYF.

The rearrangement joins TRBV14 to TRBJ2-5; tentatively, D is TRBD1 (5 bases). Germline CDR1 is SGHDN and CDR2 is FVKESK. The germline V and J ends were trimmed by 3 bases and 4 bases, with 15 bases remaining between them. This CDR3 has 15 residues. The CDR3 loop is CASSHRRDFGETQYF. CDR3 nucleotides: TGTGCCAGCAGCCATCGCAGGGATTTCGGAGAGACCCAGTACTTC.

This clonotype was seen at least ten times. The chain links TRBV20-1 to TRBJ2-6, with a possible D match to TRBD2 (5 bases). This CDR3 is 17 amino acids long. The V end was cut by 0 bases, the J end by 0 bases, with 12 bases between. Looked up from germline, CDR1 is DFQATT and CDR2 is SNEGSKA (reference sequence). CDR3 sequence: CSARDRERSSGANVLTF. CDR3 bases: TGCAGTGCTAGAGATCGGGAACGCTCCTCTGGGGCCAACGTCCTGACTTTC.

This clonotype was seen ten or more times. The chain links TRBV7-2 to TRBJ2-7; D may be TRBD1 (5 bases). Trimming cost V 4 bases and J 1 base, with 8 bases left between them. Per germline, CDR1 SGHTA and CDR2 FQGNSA. The CDR3 loop spans 13 amino acids. CDR3 amino acids: CASSWTLSYEQYF. DNA of the CDR3: TGTGCCAGCAGCTGGACATTATCCTACGAGCAGTACTTC.

This clonotype was recorded at least ten times. The chain recombines TRBV14 with TRBJ2-7, with 14 bases fitting TRBD2. The CDR3 consists of 15 residues. The germline gives CDR1 SGHDN, CDR2 FVKESK. Trimming removed 5 bases from V and 2 bases from J; junction bases left unmatched: 2. The CDR3: CASSWGLAGAYEQYF. CDR3 in DNA: TGTGCCAGCAGCTGGGGACTAGCGGGAGCCTACGAGCAGTACTTC.

This clonotype came up many times. This chain uses TRBV4-1 with TRBJ1-2; possibly TRBD1 for D (6 bases). The CDR3 consists of 15 residues. The germline V gene encodes CDR1 MGHRA and CDR2 YSYEKL. Trimming took off 1 base at V and 8 bases at J, with 17 bases between the two ends. The CDR3 sequence: CASSQVTGAMRGYTF. DNA for the CDR3: TGCGCCAGCAGCCAAGTTACGGGGGCGATGAGAGGCTACACCTTC.

This clonotype appeared many times. The CDR3 DNA reads TGTGCCAGCAGCGTAGATGGGGGAGGTCGGCTCGAGCAGTACTTC. This sequence encodes CASSVDGGGRLEQYF. The chain employs TRBV9 and TRBJ2-7; D is possibly TRBD2 (6 bases). Germline assignment: CDR1 SGDLS and CDR2 YYNGEE. Deletions cut 0 bases from V and 6 bases from J, with 16 bases between. The CDR3 runs to 15 residues.

The chain links TRBV29-1 to TRBJ2-5; the match to TRBD1 covers 8 bases. Losses at the gene ends were 1 base for V and 0 bases for J; bases not matched to a gene: 19. Germline V lookup: CDR1 SQVTM, CDR2 ANQGSEA. This CDR3 region has 20 residues. Here the CDR3 reads CSVEVGQAKPTGGYQETQYF. CDR3 nucleotides: TGCAGCGTTGAAGTGGGACAGGCCAAGCCAACCGGAGGGTACCAAGAGACCCAGTACTTC. Using reference TRBV29-1 and TRBJ2-5 for the parts outside the CDR3, the full variable domain is SAVISQKPSRDICQRGTSLTIQCQVDSQVTMMFWYRQQPGQSLTLIATANQGSEATYESGFVIDKFPISRPNLTFSTLTVSNMSPEDSSIYLCSVEVGQAKPTGGYQETQYFGPGTRLLVL.

J is TRBJ2-7 and V is TRBV6-1, with 10 nucleotides matching TRBD2. With V trimmed by 6 bases and J by 4 bases, 12 bases remained unmatched. The CDR3 has 16 amino acids. Per the germline V gene, CDR1 is MNHNS and CDR2 is SASEGT. The CDR3 nucleotides are TGTGCCAGCAGCGAACGGGAGGTAGCGGGAGGTTACGAGCAGTACTTC. Amino acid sequence: CASSEREVAGGYEQYF.

This clonotype was found many times. The CDR3 region is CASSFERDGIRETQYF. Written as DNA, the CDR3 is TGTGCCAGCAGTTTTGAGAGGGACGGAATTCGAGAGACCCAGTACTTC. This sequence joins TRBV12-3 or TRBV12-4 and TRBJ2-5; either TRBD1 or TRBD2 may supply D (5 bases each). The CDR3 totals 16 residues. The germline V and J ends were trimmed by 3 bases and 4 bases, with 18 bases remaining between them.

This clonotype has ten or more counts. A much larger clone is a single base away; this may be a read error. The chain employs TRBV12-3 or TRBV12-4 and TRBJ1-5, with 9 positions matching TRBD1. J lost 2 bases, V lost 4 bases, and 3 bases had no gene match. This CDR3 is 15 amino acids long. For the CDR3, the DNA is TGTGCCAGCAGTTGGACAGGGGCCGGCAATCAGCCCCAGCATTTT. The encoded protein is CASSWTGAGNQPQHF.